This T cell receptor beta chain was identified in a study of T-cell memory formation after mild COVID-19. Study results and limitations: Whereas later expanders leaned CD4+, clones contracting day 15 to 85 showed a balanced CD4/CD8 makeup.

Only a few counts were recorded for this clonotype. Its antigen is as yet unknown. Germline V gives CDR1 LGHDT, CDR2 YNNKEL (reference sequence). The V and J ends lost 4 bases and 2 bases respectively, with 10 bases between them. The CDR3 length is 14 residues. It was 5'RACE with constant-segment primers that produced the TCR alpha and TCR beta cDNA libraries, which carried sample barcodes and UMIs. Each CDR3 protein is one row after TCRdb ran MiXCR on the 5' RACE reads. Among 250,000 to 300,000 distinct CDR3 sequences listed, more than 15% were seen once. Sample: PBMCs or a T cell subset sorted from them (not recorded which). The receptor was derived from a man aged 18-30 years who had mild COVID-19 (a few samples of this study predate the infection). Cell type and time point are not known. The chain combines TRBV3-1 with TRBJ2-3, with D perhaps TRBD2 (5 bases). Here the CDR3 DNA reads TGTGCCAGCAGCCGGCCCGGGGTCACAGATACGCAGTATTTT. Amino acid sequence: CASSRPGVTDTQYF.